This T cell receptor (beta chain) was captured in a study of T-cell reconstitution after alpha-beta-depleted transplantation in children. Study conclusions and caveats: About two months after transplant, alpha-beta T cells reportedly came from several hundred expanded graft clones. One year post-transplant, T-cell counts and diversity were largely derived from T cells produced anew. Some patients' high day-60 TCRbeta diversity was traced to surviving recipient T cells and thymic progenitors.

Unique molecular identifiers were used to barcode this TCRbeta library. TCRdb reanalysed the PCR reads using MiXCR and keeps one entry per CDR3 protein. The profile shows around 600,000 distinct CDR3 sequences, roughly 23% of them singletons. There are 15 residues in the CDR3. The germline V gene has CDR1 KGHSH and CDR2 LQKENI. With 6 bases removed from V and 1 base from J, the gap between germline ends came to 13 bases. In regard to this clonotype: Its antigen is still unknown.

The source material was PBMCs, mostly from graft donor cells, sampled 360 days after TCRalphabeta/CD19-depleted stem cell transplant. The chain employs TRBV18 and TRBJ2-1; D is possibly TRBD2 (5 bases). The sequence was obtained from a boy under two years old who had a stem cell transplant for acute myeloid leukemia, so the T cells may come from the graft donor. CDR3: CASSPLASSYNEQFF. DNA of the CDR3: TGTGCCAGCTCGCCCTTAGCGAGTTCCTACAATGAGCAGTTCTTC.